This T cell receptor beta chain is from a study of technical replicates of blood from a handful of donors. Germline CDR1 reads SGHRS; CDR2 reads YFSETQ. The CDR3 runs to 15 residues. After removal of 0 bases from V and 6 bases from J, the junction contained 4 bases not matched to a gene. Libraries were prepared by immunoSEQ multiplex PCR; TCRdb keeps only in-frame clonotypes and omits some of them. Of roughly 60,000 clones listed, 86% are singletons. The chain carries TRBV5-1 and TRBJ1-4; 8 bases map to TRBD1. The sequence derives from a human donor in good health. Some clones in this sample may be carry-over from other donors' samples. Sequencing used PBMCs. The CDR3 region is CASSLGTGMYEKLFF. The CDR3 bases are TGCGCCAGCAGCTTGGGGACAGGGATGTATGAAAAACTGTTTTTT.